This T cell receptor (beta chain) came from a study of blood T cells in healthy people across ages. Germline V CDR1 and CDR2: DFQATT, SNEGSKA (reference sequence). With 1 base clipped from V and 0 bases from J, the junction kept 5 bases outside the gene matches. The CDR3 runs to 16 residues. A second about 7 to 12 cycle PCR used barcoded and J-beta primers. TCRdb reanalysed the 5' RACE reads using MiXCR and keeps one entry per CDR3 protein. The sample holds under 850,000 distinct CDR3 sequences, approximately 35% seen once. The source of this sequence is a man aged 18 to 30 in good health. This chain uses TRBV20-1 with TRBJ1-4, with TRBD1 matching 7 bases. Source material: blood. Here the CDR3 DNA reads TGCAGTGCTAGAGTTCTTACAGGGGCAACTAATGAAAAACTGTTTTTT. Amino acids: CSARVLTGATNEKLFF.